This TCR beta chain was documented in a study of CD8+ T cells in alopecia areata. Looking at the study overall: A 6-month period off drug followed tofacitinib, which lasted 6 to 18 months.

As for treatment: oral pan-JAK inhibitor, 5-10 mg twice daily. Samples from alopecia areata patients were lesional scalp punch biopsies and peripheral blood. Sorting from PBMCs produced CD4+ and CD8+ T cells. The V gene's germline CDR1 is MNHEY and CDR2 SVGAGI. CDR3 size: 15 residues. V was pared by 6 bases and J by 10 bases, with 22 bases between. RNA was isolated and reverse transcribed to cDNA, the sequencing template. Clones were sequenced by immunoSEQ multiplex PCR, and TCRdb holds only the in-frame ones, with some missing. The sample contains roughly 170,000 clones, roughly 53% of which appear only once. The sample holds one count of this clone.

The sequence came from a human donor with alopecia areata. The chain uses TRBV6-5 and TRBJ2-1; the D call may be TRBD1 or TRBD2 (5 bases each). The sequencing used CD8+ T cells sorted from blood, collected at week 24, from a patient treated with tofacitinib. CDR3 amino acids: CASSQLGTAFLEQFF. The CDR3 region has the DNA TGTGCCAGCAGCCAATTGGGGACCGCTTTTCTCGAGCAGTTCTTC.